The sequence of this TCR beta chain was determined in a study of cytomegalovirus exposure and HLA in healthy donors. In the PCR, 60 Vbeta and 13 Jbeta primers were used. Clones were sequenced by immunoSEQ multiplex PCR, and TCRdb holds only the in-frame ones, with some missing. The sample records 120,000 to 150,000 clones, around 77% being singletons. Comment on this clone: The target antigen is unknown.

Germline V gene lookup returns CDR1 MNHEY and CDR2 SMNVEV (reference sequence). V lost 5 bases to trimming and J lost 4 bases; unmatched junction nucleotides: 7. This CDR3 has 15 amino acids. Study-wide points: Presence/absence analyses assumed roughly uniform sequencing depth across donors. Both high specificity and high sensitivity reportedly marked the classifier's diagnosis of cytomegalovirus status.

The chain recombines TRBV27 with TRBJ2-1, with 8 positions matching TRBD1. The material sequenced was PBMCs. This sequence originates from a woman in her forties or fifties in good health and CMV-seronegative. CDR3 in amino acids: CASSPDRDRYNEQFF. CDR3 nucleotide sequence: TGTGCCAGCAGTCCGGACAGGGATCGGTACAATGAGCAGTTCTTC.